This TCR beta chain was sequenced in a study of cytomegalovirus exposure and HLA in healthy donors. A remark on this clone: One end of the junction varies from germline; a read error may be responsible.

The primer mix had 60 Vbeta and 13 Jbeta primers. Generated by immunoSEQ multiplex PCR, the TCRdb table keeps only in-frame clones and is missing some. The data contain about 140,000 clones, roughly four fifths of them singletons. Germline V gives CDR1 SGHAT, CDR2 FQNNGV. The CDR3 is 15 residues long. The J gene is TRBJ1-1, the V gene TRBV11-2; no clear D. The sequence came from a man in his late teens or twenties in good health and CMV-seropositive. Sequenced material: PBMCs. CDR3 region: CASSLDHGLNTEAFF. CDR3 nucleotide sequence: TGTGCTAGCAGCTTAGACCACGGTTTGAACACTGAAGCTTTCTTT. The whole variable domain, remainder taken from reference TRBV11-2 and TRBJ1-1, is EAGVAQSPRYKIIEKRQSVAFWCNPISGHATLYWYQQILGQGPKLLIQFQNNGVVDDSQLPKDRFSAERLKGVDSTLKIQPAKLEDSAVYLCASSLDHGLNTEAFFGQGTRLTVV.